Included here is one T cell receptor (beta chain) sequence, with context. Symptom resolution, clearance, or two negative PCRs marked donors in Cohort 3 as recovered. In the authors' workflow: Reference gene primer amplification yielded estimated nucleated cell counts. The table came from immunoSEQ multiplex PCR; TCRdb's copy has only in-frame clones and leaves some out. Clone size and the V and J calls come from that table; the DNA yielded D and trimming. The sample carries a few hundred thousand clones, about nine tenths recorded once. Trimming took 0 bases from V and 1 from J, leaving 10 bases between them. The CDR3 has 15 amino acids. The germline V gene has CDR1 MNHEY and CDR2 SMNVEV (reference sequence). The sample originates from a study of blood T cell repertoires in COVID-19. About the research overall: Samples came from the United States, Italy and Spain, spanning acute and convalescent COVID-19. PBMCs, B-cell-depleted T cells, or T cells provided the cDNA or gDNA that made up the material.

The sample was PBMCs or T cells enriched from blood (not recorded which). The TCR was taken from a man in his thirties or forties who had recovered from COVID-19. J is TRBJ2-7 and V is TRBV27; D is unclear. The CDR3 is CASSLSVRPSYEQYF. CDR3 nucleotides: TGTGCCAGCAGTTTATCCGTCAGGCCTTCCTACGAGCAGTACTTC.